Sequencing of this TCR beta chain was carried out in a study of beta chain features in type 1 diabetes. In the study overall: Healthy donors and patients showed comparable age, gender and cell yields. Analysis included around 100 million sorted cells drawn from all samples. Whole-study findings and limits: Sequencing used cDNA, and cells with high TCR expression could therefore be over-represented. VDJ junctions from patients with type 1 diabetes contained fewer insertions and more deletions.

cDNA synthesis used the whole RNA isolate, giving expressed TCRB sequences. Measured with immunoSEQ multiplex PCR; TCRdb has only the in-frame clones, and not every one. This sample has 500,000 to 700,000 clones, with about a sixth found just once. This clone appeared a few times. Antigen unknown. J lost 0 bases, V lost 4 bases, and 10 bases had no gene match. Germline V gene data show CDR1 as SEHNR and CDR2 as FQNEAQ (reference sequence). CDR3 size: 18 residues. Specimen: naive CD4+ T cells from blood. The chain uses TRBV7-9 and TRBJ1-5; 9 bases fit TRBD1. The sequence was obtained from a man between 18 and 35 years old in good health. CDR3 region: CASSSGFWDRDSNQPQHF. Here the CDR3 DNA reads TGTGCCAGCAGCTCAGGTTTTTGGGACAGGGATAGCAATCAGCCCCAGCATTTT.